The 15 T cell receptor beta chains presented below share a single source sample, sequenced in a study of CD8 T cells in ankylosing spondylitis. TCRdb reprocessed the 5' RACE reads via MiXCR and lists one record per CDR3 protein. The table has some 840,000 distinct CDR3 sequences, 10% to 15% seen once. Antigen specificity for these receptors is unknown. Overall study results and limits: Seemingly characteristic of ankylosing spondylitis blood was a TCR beta motif consisting of under ten highly homologous variants.

The sequencing sample was made of blood, either unsorted or a sorted T cell fraction (not recorded which). The source of these receptors is a male donor with ankylosing spondylitis.

This clonotype has a handful of counts. The CDR3 is CASSPTQTAGLVFF. In DNA form, the CDR3 reads TGTGCCAGCTCACCAACACAGACTGCTGGTCTGGTGTTTTTT. The rearrangement links TRBV18 to TRBJ1-4; no clear D. The CDR3 has 14 amino acids. Germline loops: CDR1 KGHSH, CDR2 LQKENI. Trimming left V 2 bases short and J 15 bases short, with 19 bases between. The complete variable domain, with remaining parts taken from reference TRBV18 and TRBJ1-4, reads NAGVMQNPRHLVRRRGQEARLRCSPMKGHSHVYWYRQLPEEGLKFMVYLQKENIIDESGMPKERFSAEFPKEGPSILRIQQVVRGDSAAYFCASSPTQTAGLVFFGSGTQLSVL.

This clonotype was picked up a small number of times. V and J are TRBV27 and TRBJ1-2; 11 bases match TRBD1. Trimming took 5 bases from V and 8 from J; bases not matched to a gene: 10. In germline, CDR1 is MNHEY, CDR2 SMNVEV (reference sequence). The CDR3 is made up of 15 amino acids. In DNA, the CDR3 is TGTGCCAGCAGTCCGGGGGGACAGGGGGTTCGGGGCTACACCTTC. Amino acid sequence: CASSPGGQGVRGYTF.

V and J are TRBV9 and TRBJ2-5, with 9 bases matching TRBD1. The CDR3 runs 15 residues. Germline V gives CDR1 SGDLS, CDR2 YYNGEE. V lost 4 bases to trimming and J lost 4 bases; unmatched junction nucleotides: 8. This CDR3 is CASSTRTGELETQYF. The CDR3 nucleotides read TGTGCCAGCAGCACCCGGACAGGGGAATTAGAGACCCAGTACTTC. The whole variable domain, remainder taken from reference TRBV9 and TRBJ2-5, is DSGVTQTPKHLITATGQRVTLRCSPRSGDLSVYWYQQSLDQGLQFLIQYYNGEERAKGNILERFSAQQFPDLHSELNLSSLELGDSALYFCASSTRTGELETQYFGPGTRLLVL.

Here the CDR3 DNA reads TGTGCCAGCAGCCCGGCGGACAGGGGCTACTATGGCTACACCTTC. Amino acids: CASSPADRGYYGYTF. The chain combines TRBV7-8 with TRBJ1-2; 9 positions match TRBD1. Germline V gives CDR1 SGHVS, CDR2 FQNEAQ. V was clipped by 5 bases and J by 3 bases; unmatched bases: 7. There are 15 residues in the CDR3. Together with reference TRBV7-8 and TRBJ1-2, the CDR3 gives the full variable domain: GAGVSQSPRYKVAKRGQDVALRCDPISGHVSLFWYQQALGQGPEFLTYFQNEAQLDKSGLPSDRFFAERPEGSVSTLKIQRTQQEDSAVYLCASSPADRGYYGYTFGSGTRLTVV.

The chain recombines TRBV20-1 with TRBJ2-3; D ambiguous. The CDR3 covers 11 residues. Trimming removed 5 bases from V and 2 bases from J, with 5 bases in between. Germline V gene lookup returns CDR1 DFQATT and CDR2 SNEGSKA (reference sequence). CDR3 bases: TGCAGTGCTGGGGACACAGATACGCAGTATTTT. Protein: CSAGDTDTQYF.

This clonotype turned up a few times. The CDR3 loop reads CSAEILGNYGYTF. The CDR3 nucleotides read TGCAGCGCTGAGATCCTCGGGAACTATGGCTACACCTTC. This sequence joins TRBV29-1 and TRBJ1-2, with D unresolved. The CDR3 is 13 amino acids. Germline V gene lookup returns CDR1 SQVTM and CDR2 ANQGSEA. Trimming left V 7 bases short and J 2 bases short, with 14 bases between.

This clonotype has ten or more counts. This chain joins TRBV12-3 or TRBV12-4 and TRBJ2-7; D gene unclear. Trimming left V 2 bases short and J 5 bases short, with 4 bases between. This CDR3 is 11 amino acids long. CDR3 sequence (DNA): TGTGCCAGCAGTTTAAGAAACGAGCAGTACTTC. Its translation is CASSLRNEQYF.

This clonotype turned up a few times. V and J are TRBV11-1 and TRBJ2-1, with TRBD2 identical over 11 bases. The length of the CDR3 is 21 residues. Germline CDR1 and CDR2: SGHAT and FQDESV (reference sequence). Trimming removed 5 bases from V and 0 bases from J; junction bases left unmatched: 18. The CDR3 nucleotides are TGTGCCAGCAGCCCTAAGGGGCTTGTTAGCGGGAGGGCCTTCTCCTACAATGAGCAGTTCTTC. This gives the protein CASSPKGLVSGRAFSYNEQFF.

The genes are TRBV20-1 and TRBJ1-5; no clear D. The CDR3 loop spans 18 amino acids. The V gene's germline CDR1 is DFQATT and CDR2 SNEGSKA (reference sequence). Trimming removed 5 bases from V and 0 bases from J, with 23 bases in between. CDR3 region: CSAELLVTTSYSNQPQHF. The CDR3 region has the DNA TGCAGTGCTGAGCTCTTGGTCACAACGTCTTATAGCAATCAGCCCCAGCATTTT.

This clonotype has ten or more counts. The chain employs TRBV29-1 and TRBJ2-2; 11 bases map to TRBD1. Germline values: CDR1 SQVTM, CDR2 ANQGSEA. CDR3 size: 16 residues. With 1 base clipped from V and 3 bases from J, the junction kept 4 bases outside the gene matches. CDR3 sequence reads: CSVEGWGQGDTGELFF. DNA of the CDR3: TGCAGCGTTGAAGGTTGGGGACAGGGGGACACCGGGGAGCTGTTTTTT.

The V gene is TRBV6-5, the J gene TRBJ1-2, with D unresolved. V shed 0 bases and J shed 0 bases, with 8 bases lying between them. The V gene's germline CDR1 is MNHEY and CDR2 SVGAGI. The CDR3 has 15 amino acids. CDR3 protein: CASSYSGITNYGYTF. CDR3 in DNA: TGTGCCAGCAGTTACTCGGGGATAACTAACTATGGCTACACCTTC.

The chain employs TRBV6-5 and TRBJ2-3; perhaps D is TRBD1 or TRBD2 (6 bases each). The V gene's germline CDR1 is MNHEY and CDR2 SVGAGI. Trimming cost V 3 bases and J 0 bases, with 10 bases left between them. This CDR3 is built from 15 residues. In DNA, the CDR3 is TGTGCCAGCAGTTATGCGGGACAAAGCACAGATACGCAGTATTTT. Translating it yields CASSYAGQSTDTQYF.

This clonotype was counted between two and nine times. This chain joins TRBV6-1 and TRBJ2-7, with D possibly being TRBD2 (5 bases). Trimming took 6 bases from V and 2 from J, leaving 20 bases between them. Germline V CDR1 and CDR2: MNHNS, SASEGT. There are 16 residues in the CDR3. Here the CDR3 reads CASRGERAGSTYEQYF. The CDR3 DNA follows: TGTGCCAGCAGGGGAGAGAGGGCAGGATCTACCTACGAGCAGTACTTC.

This clonotype has a count of ten or more. CDR3 residues: CASSVGKGDRPKAIYF. DNA of the CDR3: TGTGCCAGCAGCGTAGGAAAGGGGGACCGGCCCAAGGCCATATATTTT. The rearrangement uses TRBV9 and TRBJ1-3; possibly TRBD1 for D (6 bases). Trimming took 0 bases from V and 11 from J, leaving 21 bases between them. The CDR3 consists of 16 residues. Looked up from germline, CDR1 is SGDLS and CDR2 is YYNGEE.

The genes are TRBV6-2 or TRBV6-3 and TRBJ2-2; 7 bases are shared with TRBD2. The V gene's germline CDR1 is MNHEY and CDR2 SVGEGT. With 3 bases clipped from V and 6 bases from J, the junction kept 13 bases outside the gene matches. This CDR3 comprises 17 residues. The CDR3 DNA is TGTGCCAGCAGTTATGGAGGCGGGGGAGCTCGAGCCGGGGAGCTGTTTTTT. It is translated as CASSYGGGGARAGELFF.